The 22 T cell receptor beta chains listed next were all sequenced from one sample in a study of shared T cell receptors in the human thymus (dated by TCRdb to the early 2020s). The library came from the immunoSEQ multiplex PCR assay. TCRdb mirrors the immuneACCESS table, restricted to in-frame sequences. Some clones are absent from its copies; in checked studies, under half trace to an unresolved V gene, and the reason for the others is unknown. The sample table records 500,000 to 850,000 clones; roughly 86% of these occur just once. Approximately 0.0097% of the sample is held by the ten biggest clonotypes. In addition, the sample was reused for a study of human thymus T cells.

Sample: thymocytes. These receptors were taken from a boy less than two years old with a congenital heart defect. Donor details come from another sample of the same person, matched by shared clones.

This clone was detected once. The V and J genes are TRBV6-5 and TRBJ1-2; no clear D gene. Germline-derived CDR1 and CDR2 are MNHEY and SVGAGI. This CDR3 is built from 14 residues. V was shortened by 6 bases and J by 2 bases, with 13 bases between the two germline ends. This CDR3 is CASSDKEENYGYTF. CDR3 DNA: TGTGCCAGCAGCGACAAGGAAGAAAACTATGGCTACACCTTC.

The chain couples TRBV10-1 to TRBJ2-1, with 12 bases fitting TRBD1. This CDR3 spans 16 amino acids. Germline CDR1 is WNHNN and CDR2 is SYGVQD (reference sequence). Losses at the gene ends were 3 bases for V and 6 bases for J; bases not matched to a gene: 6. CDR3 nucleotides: TGCGCCAGCAGTGACCCTGGGACAGGGGGCTTCAATGAGCAGTTCTTC. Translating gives CASSDPGTGGFNEQFF.

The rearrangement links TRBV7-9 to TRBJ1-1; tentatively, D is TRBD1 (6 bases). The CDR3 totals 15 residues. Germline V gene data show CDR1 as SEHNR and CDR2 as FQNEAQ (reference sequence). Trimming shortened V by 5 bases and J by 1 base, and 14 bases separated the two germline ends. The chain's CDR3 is CASSVSGTTNTEAFF. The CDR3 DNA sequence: TGTGCCAGCAGCGTATCCGGGACAACGAACACTGAAGCTTTCTTT.

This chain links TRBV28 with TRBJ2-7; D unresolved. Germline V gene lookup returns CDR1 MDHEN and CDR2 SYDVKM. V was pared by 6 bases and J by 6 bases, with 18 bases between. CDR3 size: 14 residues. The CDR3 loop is CASSSTWLRGEQYF. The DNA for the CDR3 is TGTGCCAGCAGCTCTACATGGCTCCGAGGCGAGCAGTACTTC.

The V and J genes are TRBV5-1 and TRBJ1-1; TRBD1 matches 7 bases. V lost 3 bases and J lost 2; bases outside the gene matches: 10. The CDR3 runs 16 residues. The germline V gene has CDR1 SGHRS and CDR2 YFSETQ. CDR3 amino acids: CASSSVEQGINTEAFF. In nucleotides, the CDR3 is TGCGCCAGCAGCTCGGTTGAACAGGGGATCAACACTGAAGCTTTCTTT.

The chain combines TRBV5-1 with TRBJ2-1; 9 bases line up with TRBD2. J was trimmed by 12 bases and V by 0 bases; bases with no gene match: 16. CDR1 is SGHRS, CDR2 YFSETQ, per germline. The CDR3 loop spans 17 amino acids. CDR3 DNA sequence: TGCGCCAGCAGCTTGGATGGGACTCTAGCGGGAAGGTCGGGGCAGTTCTTC. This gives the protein CASSLDGTLAGRSGQFF.

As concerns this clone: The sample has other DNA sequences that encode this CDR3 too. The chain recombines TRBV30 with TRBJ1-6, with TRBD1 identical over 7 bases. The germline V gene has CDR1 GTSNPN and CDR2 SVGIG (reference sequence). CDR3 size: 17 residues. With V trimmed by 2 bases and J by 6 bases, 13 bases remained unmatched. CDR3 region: CAWSPPSDRMFNSPLHF. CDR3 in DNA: TGTGCCTGGAGTCCGCCTTCGGACAGGATGTTTAATTCACCCCTCCACTTT.

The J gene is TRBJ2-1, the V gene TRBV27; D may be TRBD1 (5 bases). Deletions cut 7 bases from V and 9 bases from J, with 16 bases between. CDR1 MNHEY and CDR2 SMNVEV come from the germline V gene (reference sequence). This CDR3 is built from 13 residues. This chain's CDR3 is CASTNPGQGEQFF. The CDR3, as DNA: TGTGCCAGCACCAATCCCGGGCAGGGTGAGCAGTTCTTC.

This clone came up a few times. The CDR3 coding sequence is TGTGCCAGCAGTGGGGACAGAGATGGCTACACCTTC. It is translated as CASSGDRDGYTF. This chain uses TRBV6-1 with TRBJ1-2, with 7 bases lining up with TRBD1. V shed 4 bases and J 6 bases; nucleotides not matched to a gene: 2. Germline V gene data show CDR1 as MNHNS and CDR2 as SASEGT. The CDR3 extends over 12 amino acids.

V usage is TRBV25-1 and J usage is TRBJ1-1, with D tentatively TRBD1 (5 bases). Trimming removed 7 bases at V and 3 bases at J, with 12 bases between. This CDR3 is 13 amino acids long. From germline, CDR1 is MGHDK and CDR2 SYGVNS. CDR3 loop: CASTGGHYTEAFF. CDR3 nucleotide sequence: TGTGCCAGCACCGGTGGACACTACACTGAAGCTTTCTTT.

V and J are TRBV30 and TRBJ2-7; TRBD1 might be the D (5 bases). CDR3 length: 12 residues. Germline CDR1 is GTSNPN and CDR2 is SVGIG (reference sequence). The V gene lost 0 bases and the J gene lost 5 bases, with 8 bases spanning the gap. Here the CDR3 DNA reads TGTGCCTGGAGTGTAGGGGAACACGAGCAGTACTTC. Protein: CAWSVGEHEQYF.

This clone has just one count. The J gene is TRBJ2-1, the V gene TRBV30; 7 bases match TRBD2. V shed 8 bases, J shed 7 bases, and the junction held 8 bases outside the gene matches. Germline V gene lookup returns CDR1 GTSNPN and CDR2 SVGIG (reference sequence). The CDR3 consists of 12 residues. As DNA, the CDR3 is TGTGCCCGCAAGCGGGGTGGAAATGAGCAGTTCTTC. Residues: CARKRGGNEQFF.

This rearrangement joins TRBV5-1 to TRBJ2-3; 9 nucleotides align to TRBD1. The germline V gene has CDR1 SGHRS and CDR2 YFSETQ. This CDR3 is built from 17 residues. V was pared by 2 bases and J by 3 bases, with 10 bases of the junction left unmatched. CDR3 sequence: CASSFTTGTGFTDTQYF. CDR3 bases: TGCGCCAGCAGCTTTACTACCGGGACAGGGTTTACAGATACGCAGTATTTT.

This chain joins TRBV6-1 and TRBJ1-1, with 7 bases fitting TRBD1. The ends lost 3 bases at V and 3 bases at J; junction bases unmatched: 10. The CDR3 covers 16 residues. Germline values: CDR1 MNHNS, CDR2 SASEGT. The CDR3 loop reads CASSDQKGARYTEAFF. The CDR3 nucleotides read TGTGCCAGCAGTGACCAAAAGGGGGCTAGGTACACTGAAGCTTTCTTT.

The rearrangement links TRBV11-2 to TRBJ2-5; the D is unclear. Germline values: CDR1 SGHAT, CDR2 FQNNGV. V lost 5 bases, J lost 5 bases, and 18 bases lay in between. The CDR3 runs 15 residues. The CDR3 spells CASSLVPRRRETQYF. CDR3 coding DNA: TGTGCCAGCAGCCTCGTCCCTAGGCGGCGGGAGACCCAGTACTTC. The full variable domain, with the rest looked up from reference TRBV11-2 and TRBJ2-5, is EAGVAQSPRYKIIEKRQSVAFWCNPISGHATLYWYQQILGQGPKLLIQFQNNGVVDDSQLPKDRFSAERLKGVDSTLKIQPAKLEDSAVYLCASSLVPRRRETQYFGPGTRLLVL.

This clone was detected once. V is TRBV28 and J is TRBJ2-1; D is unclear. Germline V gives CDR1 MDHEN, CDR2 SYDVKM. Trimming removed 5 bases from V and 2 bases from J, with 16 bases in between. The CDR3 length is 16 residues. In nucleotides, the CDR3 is TGTGCCAGCAGTCATTATATCGGCGGTGCCTACAATGAGCAGTTCTTC. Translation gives CASSHYIGGAYNEQFF.

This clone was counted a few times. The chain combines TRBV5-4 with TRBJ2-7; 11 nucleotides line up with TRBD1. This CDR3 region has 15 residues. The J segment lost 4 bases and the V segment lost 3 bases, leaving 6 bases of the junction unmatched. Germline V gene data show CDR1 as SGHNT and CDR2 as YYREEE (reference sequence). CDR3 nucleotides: TGTGCCAGCAGCTCCAGGGACAGGGGGGTTTACGAGCAGTACTTC. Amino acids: CASSSRDRGVYEQYF.

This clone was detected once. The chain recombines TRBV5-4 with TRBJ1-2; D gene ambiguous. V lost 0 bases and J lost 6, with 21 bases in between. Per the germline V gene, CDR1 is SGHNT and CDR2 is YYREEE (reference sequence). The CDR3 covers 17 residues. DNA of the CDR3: TGTGCCAGCAGCTTGGGAGAGACTTTTCGGCGGACTAATGGCTACACCTTC. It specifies CASSLGETFRRTNGYTF.

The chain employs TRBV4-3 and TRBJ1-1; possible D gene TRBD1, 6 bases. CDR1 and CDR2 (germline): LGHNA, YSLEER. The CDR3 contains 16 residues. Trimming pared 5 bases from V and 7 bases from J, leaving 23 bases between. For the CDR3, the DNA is TGCGCCAGCAGCGGACCCACGCGGGAGACAGGATATGAAGCTTTCTTT. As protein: CASSGPTRETGYEAFF.

The CDR3 sequence is CASSLPGQGTYEQYF. DNA of the CDR3: TGCGCCAGCAGCTTACCGGGACAGGGTACCTACGAGCAGTACTTC. This chain joins TRBV5-1 and TRBJ2-7; TRBD1 matches 9 bases. The ends lost 2 bases at V and 2 bases at J; junction bases unmatched: 5. The CDR3 is 15 amino acids. Germline CDR1 reads SGHRS; CDR2 reads YFSETQ.

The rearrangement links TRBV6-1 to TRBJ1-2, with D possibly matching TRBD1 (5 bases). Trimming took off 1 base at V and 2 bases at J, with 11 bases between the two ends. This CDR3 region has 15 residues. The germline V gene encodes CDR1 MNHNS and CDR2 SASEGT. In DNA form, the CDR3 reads TGTGCCAGCAGTGAAGAGGACACGAAAAACTATGGCTACACCTTC. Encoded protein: CASSEEDTKNYGYTF.

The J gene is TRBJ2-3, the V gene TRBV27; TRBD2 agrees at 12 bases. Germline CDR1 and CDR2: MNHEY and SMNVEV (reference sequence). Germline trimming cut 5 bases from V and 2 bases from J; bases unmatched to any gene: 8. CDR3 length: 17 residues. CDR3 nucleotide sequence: TGTGCCAGCAGTCCATCCGGACTAGCGGGGTCCACAGATACGCAGTATTTT. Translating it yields CASSPSGLAGSTDTQYF.